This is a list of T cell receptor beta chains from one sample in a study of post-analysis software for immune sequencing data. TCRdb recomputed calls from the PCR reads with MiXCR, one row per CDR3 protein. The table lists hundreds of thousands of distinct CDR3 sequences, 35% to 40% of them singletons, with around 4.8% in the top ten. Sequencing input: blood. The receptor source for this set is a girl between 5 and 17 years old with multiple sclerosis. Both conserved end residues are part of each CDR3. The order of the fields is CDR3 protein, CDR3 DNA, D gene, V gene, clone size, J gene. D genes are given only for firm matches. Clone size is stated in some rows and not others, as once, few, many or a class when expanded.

CASSTGERDPYNEQFF,TGTGCCAGCAGCACAGGGGAGCGGGACCCCTACAATGAGCAGTTCTTC,-,TRBV13,many,TRBJ2-1
CAGIGDSEQYF,TGTGCCGGCATCGGGGACTCGGAGCAGTACTTC,-,TRBV6-1,-,TRBJ2-5
CASSSSLSSYEQYF,TGTGCCAGCAGCTCGTCTTTGAGCTCCTACGAGCAGTACTTC,-,TRBV7-8,many,TRBJ2-7
CASSLSDGPQHF,TGTGCCAGCTCTCTTTCGGACGGGCCCCAGCATTTT,-,TRBV18,many,TRBJ1-5
CAISVRRGSSTDTQYF,TGTGCCATCAGTGTCCGAAGGGGTTCTAGCACAGATACGCAGTATTTT,-,TRBV10-3,many,TRBJ2-3
CASSRGFAGLLYNEQFF,TGTGCCAGCAGCCGGGGCTTTGCGGGACTACTTTACAATGAGCAGTTCTTC,TRBD2,TRBV7-8,many,TRBJ2-1
CASSPTGNTGELFF,TGTGCCAGCAGCCCTACCGGGAACACCGGGGAGCTGTTTTTT,-,TRBV7-8,few,TRBJ2-2
CASSHRQGYNEQFF,TGTGCCAGCAGCCATCGACAGGGGTACAATGAGCAGTTCTTC,TRBD1,TRBV7-2,many,TRBJ2-1
CASTDGVGTQETQYF,TGCGCCAGCACCGACGGCGTCGGGACCCAAGAGACCCAGTACTTC,-,TRBV5-1,-,TRBJ2-5
CSARSLAGDPDTQYF,TGCAGTGCTAGGTCTTTGGCGGGAGACCCAGATACGCAGTATTTT,TRBD2,TRBV20-1,-,TRBJ2-3
CASSLSLAGLNTEAFF,TGTGCCAGCAGCTTATCACTGGCAGGGCTAAACACTGAAGCTTTCTTT,-,TRBV7-9,-,TRBJ1-1
CASSSGVISYGYTF,TGCGCCAGCAGCTCAGGGGTCATTAGTTATGGCTACACCTTC,-,TRBV5-1,once,TRBJ1-2
CASGARSGSLGKDTQYF,TGTGCCAGCGGTGCCCGGTCAGGGAGTTTGGGGAAAGATACACAGTATTTT,-,TRBV6-1,-,TRBJ2-3
CAISEWRGTDTQYF,TGTGCCATCAGTGAGTGGAGGGGGACAGATACGCAGTATTTT,-,TRBV10-3,-,TRBJ2-3
CASSVSGTSGELFF,TGTGCCAGCAGTGTCTCCGGGACTAGCGGGGAGCTGTTTTTT,TRBD2,TRBV12-3/TRBV12-4,few,TRBJ2-2
CASRPRGPTNEKRFF,TGTGCCAGCAGGCCCAGGGGGCCAACGAATGAAAAACGGTTTTTT,TRBD1,TRBV7-8,-,TRBJ1-4
CAISEETSGTPYNEQFF,TGTGCCATCAGTGAGGAGACTAGCGGAACCCCATACAATGAGCAGTTCTTC,TRBD2,TRBV10-3,many,TRBJ2-1
CSARDPQTYEQYF,TGCAGTGCTAGAGATCCACAAACCTACGAGCAGTACTTC,-,TRBV20-1,many,TRBJ2-7
CASSSLAGGRDTQYF,TGTGCCAGCAGCTCCCTAGCGGGGGGGCGGGATACGCAGTATTTT,TRBD2,TRBV7-2,-,TRBJ2-3
CASSQDEKGGRGYGYTF,TGCGCCAGCAGCCAAGATGAGAAGGGGGGCCGGGGCTATGGCTACACCTTC,-,TRBV4-1,many,TRBJ1-2
CASSQAAARYNEQFF,TGTGCCAGCAGCCAAGCGGCAGCTCGCTACAATGAGCAGTTCTTC,-,TRBV14,many,TRBJ2-1
CASSRDTQYF,TGTGCCAGCAGCCGGGATACGCAGTATTTT,-,TRBV7-9,many,TRBJ2-3
CASSLGLAGGRAFTGELFF,TGTGCCAGCAGCTTAGGACTAGCGGGGGGGAGAGCGTTCACCGGGGAGCTGTTTTTT,TRBD2,TRBV7-2,few,TRBJ2-2